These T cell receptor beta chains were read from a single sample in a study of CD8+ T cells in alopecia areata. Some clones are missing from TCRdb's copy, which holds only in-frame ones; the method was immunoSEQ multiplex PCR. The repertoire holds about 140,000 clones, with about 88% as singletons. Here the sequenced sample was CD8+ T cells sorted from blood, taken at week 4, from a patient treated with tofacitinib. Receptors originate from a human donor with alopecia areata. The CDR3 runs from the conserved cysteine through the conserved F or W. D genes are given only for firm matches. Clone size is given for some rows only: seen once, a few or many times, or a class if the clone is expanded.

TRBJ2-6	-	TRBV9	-	TGTGCCAGCAGCGTTTCCCGGGACATTATTGCCCTCGGGGCCAACGTCCTGACTTTC	CASSVSRDIIALGANVLTF
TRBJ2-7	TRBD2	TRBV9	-	TGTGCCAGCAGCGTGACTAGCGGGTCCTACGAGCAGTACTTC	CASSVTSGSYEQYF
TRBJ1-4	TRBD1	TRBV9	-	TGTGCCAGCAGCGAGACAGGGTCTACTAATGAAAAACTGTTTTTT	CASSETGSTNEKLFF
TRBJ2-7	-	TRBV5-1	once	TGCGCCAGCAGCTCGCCCCCGGACACACCAAATCCATACGAGCAGTACTTC	CASSSPPDTPNPYEQYF
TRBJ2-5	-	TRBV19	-	TGTGCCAGTAGTATAGGACAGGCCCTACAAGAGACCCAGTACTTC	CASSIGQALQETQYF
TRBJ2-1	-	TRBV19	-	TGTGCCAGTAGTGCTTCCAATGAGCAGTTCTTC	CASSASNEQFF
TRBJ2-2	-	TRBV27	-	TGTGCCAGCTACAAGGAGGTCACCGGGGAGCTGTTTTTT	CASYKEVTGELFF
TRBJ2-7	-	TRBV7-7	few	TGTGCTAGCAGCTCCTTCCAGGGCTACGAGCAGTACTTC	CASSSFQGYEQYF
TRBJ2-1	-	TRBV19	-	TGTGCCAGTAGAGAGCGGAGCTACTACAATGAGCAGTTCTTC	CASRERSYYNEQFF
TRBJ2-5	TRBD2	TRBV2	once	TGTGCCAGCAGATCTAGCGGGAGAGAGACCCAGTACTTC	CASRSSGRETQYF
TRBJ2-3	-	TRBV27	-	TGTGCCAGCACCTGGAAGGGTTCAGATACGCAGTATTTT	CASTWKGSDTQYF
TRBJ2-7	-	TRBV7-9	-	TGTGCCAGCAGCCCTCAGGGGGGGGTCTACGAGCAGTACTTC	CASSPQGGVYEQYF
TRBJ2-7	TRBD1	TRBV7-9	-	TGTGCCAGCAGCTCACCGACAGGGCGCGAGCAGTACTTC	CASSSPTGREQYF
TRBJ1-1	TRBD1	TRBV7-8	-	TGTGCCAGCAGCTTCCGGGACAGGGGAACGAACACTGAAGCTTTCTTT	CASSFRDRGTNTEAFF
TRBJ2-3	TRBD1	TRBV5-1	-	TGCGCCAGCAGCTCTACACCCTGGACAGGGAGCACAGATACGCAGTATTTT	CASSSTPWTGSTDTQYF
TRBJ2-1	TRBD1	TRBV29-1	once	TGCAGCGCGCACAGGGGACGGGTTGGAGATGAGCAGTTCTTC	CSAHRGRVGDEQFF